The 7 T cell receptor beta chains presented below share a single source sample, sequenced in a study of T cells in localized non-small cell lung cancer. Profiled with immunoSEQ multiplex PCR; TCRdb holds only in-frame clones, not every one. This table has 34,000 or so clones, roughly 93% appearing once. The sample in question was peripheral blood, obtained before any cancer treatment. These receptors were collected from a female donor of 60 years or more with stage I lung adenocarcinoma.

In this sample, this clone turned up a few times. This chain connects TRBV5-1 to TRBJ1-2; D remains unclear. Trimming left V 4 bases short and J 3 bases short, with 10 bases between. Germline V gives CDR1 SGHRS, CDR2 YFSETQ. This CDR3 has 13 amino acids. CDR3 nucleotide sequence: TGCGCCAGCAGCAACAGAGGCGACTATGGCTACACCTTC. This codes for CASSNRGDYGYTF.

The table lists this clone with a few counts. The CDR3 DNA reads as TGTGCCAGCCCTACAGGGGGCGCGAAAGAGACCCAGTACTTC. Its protein is CASPTGGAKETQYF. The gene calls are TRBV19 and TRBJ2-5; TRBD1 matches at 9 bases. CDR3 length: 14 amino acids. V shed 9 bases, J shed 3 bases, and the junction held 8 bases outside the gene matches. The germline V gene has CDR1 LNHDA and CDR2 SQIVND (reference sequence).

This chain joins TRBV5-1 and TRBJ1-2; D is uncertain. Germline assignment: CDR1 SGHRS and CDR2 YFSETQ. Trimming cost V 0 bases and J 0 bases, with 18 bases left between them. The CDR3 sequence is 18 residues long. The CDR3 protein is CASSLGILRVPPNYGYTF. CDR3 DNA: TGCGCCAGCAGCTTGGGAATCCTCCGGGTTCCTCCTAACTATGGCTACACCTTC.

The V and J genes are TRBV29-1 and TRBJ1-1, with D perhaps matching TRBD1 (5 bases). The CDR3 extends over 13 amino acids. Trimming removed 3 bases from V and 5 bases from J, with 13 bases in between. CDR1 SQVTM and CDR2 ANQGSEA come from the germline V gene. The CDR3 spells CSVDLGRGTEAFF. CDR3 DNA: TGCAGCGTTGACCTCGGGAGGGGAACTGAAGCTTTCTTT.

This chain links TRBV4-1 with TRBJ2-3; D is ambiguous. This CDR3 has 14 amino acids. Trimming took off 1 base at V and 0 bases at J, with 5 bases between the two ends. Per the germline V gene, CDR1 is MGHRA and CDR2 is YSYEKL. DNA of the CDR3: TGCGCCAGCAGCCAAGCAGGTAGCACAGATACGCAGTATTTT. Translating it yields CASSQAGSTDTQYF.

This sequence joins TRBV19 and TRBJ1-5; D is unresolved. The ends were cut back, 2 bases at V and 2 bases at J, with 7 bases in the middle. Per the germline V gene, CDR1 is LNHDA and CDR2 is SQIVND (reference sequence). The CDR3 covers 14 residues. CDR3 region: CASSISGGNQPQHF. The CDR3, as DNA: TGTGCCAGTAGTATAAGCGGGGGCAATCAGCCCCAGCATTTT.

V and J are TRBV18 and TRBJ2-5; no definite D call. V was cut by 2 bases and J by 5 bases, with 9 bases left in between. The CDR3 is made up of 13 amino acids. CDR1 is KGHSH, CDR2 LQKENI, per germline. CDR3 sequence (DNA): TGTGCCAGCTCACCATCTCGGAAGGAGACCCAGTACTTC. This translates into CASSPSRKETQYF.